A single sample is the source of the 31 T cell receptor beta chains below, sequenced in a study of T cell responses to AZD1222 COVID-19 vaccine. Clones were sequenced by immunoSEQ multiplex PCR, and TCRdb holds only the in-frame ones, with some missing. The table has 130,000 to 150,000 clones, approximately 86% seen once. The input for sequencing was peripheral blood, taken 28 days after the second AZD1222 dose. The receptors were gathered from an adult who received the AZD1222 COVID-19 vaccine.

CDR3 in DNA: TGTGCCAGCAGTAACCAGGGTGAGCAGTTCTTC. Protein: CASSNQGEQFF. The chain uses TRBV12-3 or TRBV12-4 and TRBJ2-1; possible D gene TRBD1, 5 bases. The CDR3 has 11 amino acids. Trimming removed 5 bases from V and 9 bases from J, with 8 bases in between.

As to this clone: Compared with germline, one end of the junction differs, possibly owing to a read error. The gene calls are TRBV19 and TRBJ1-2, with 7 positions matching TRBD1. This CDR3 comprises 11 residues. Germline V CDR1 and CDR2: LNHDA, SQIVND (reference sequence). CDR3 protein: CASSIGGQTSF. CDR3 in DNA: TGTGCCAGTAGTATTGGGGGACAGACGTCCTTC.

V gene TRBV27 combines with J gene TRBJ2-3; possibly TRBD1 for D (5 bases). CDR3 length: 13 residues. The V end was cut by 6 bases, the J end by 8 bases, with 15 bases between. Germline lookup yields CDR1 MNHEY and CDR2 SMNVEV (reference sequence). This chain's CDR3 is CASSLTGPRTQYF. For the CDR3, the DNA is TGTGCCAGCAGCCTAACAGGCCCCCGTACGCAGTATTTT.

The chain carries TRBV9 and TRBJ2-3; 7 bases align to TRBD1. CDR3 length: 16 residues. With 2 bases clipped from V and 4 bases from J, the junction kept 10 bases outside the gene matches. Per the germline V gene, CDR1 is SGDLS and CDR2 is YYNGEE. The CDR3 sequence is CASSVLGGHSPDTQYF. For the CDR3, the DNA is TGTGCCAGCAGCGTGTTAGGGGGCCATTCTCCAGATACGCAGTATTTT.

This chain links TRBV4-1 with TRBJ2-7; possibly TRBD1 for D (6 bases). CDR3 length: 16 residues. The V end was cut by 1 base, the J end by 0 bases, with 13 bases between. Germline lookup yields CDR1 MGHRA and CDR2 YSYEKL. The CDR3 DNA reads TGCGCCAGCAGCCAAGGGGGACATTTAAGCTCCTACGAGCAGTACTTC. This codes for CASSQGGHLSSYEQYF.

This clone ranks as medium-sized. The CDR3 protein is CASSLPGDTGELFF. DNA for the CDR3: TGTGCCAGCAGTCTCCCAGGGGACACCGGGGAGCTGTTTTTT. The V call is TRBV25-1, the J call TRBJ2-2, with TRBD1 as a possible D gene (6 bases). This CDR3 region has 14 residues. CDR1 is MGHDK, CDR2 SYGVNS, per germline. V was pared by 5 bases and J by 3 bases, with 10 bases between.

This chain connects TRBV11-2 to TRBJ2-2; TRBD2 matches 11 bases. Germline V CDR1 and CDR2: SGHAT, FQNNGV. The CDR3 loop spans 16 amino acids. V lost 3 bases and J lost 4; bases outside the gene matches: 4. CDR3 nucleotides: TGTGCCAGCAGCTTCATAGCGGGGGGGAGCACCGGGGAGCTGTTTTTT. It encodes CASSFIAGGSTGELFF.

The gene calls are TRBV14 and TRBJ2-3, with D maybe TRBD1 (5 bases). Germline values: CDR1 SGHDN, CDR2 FVKESK. Between the trimmed V and J ends, which lost 0 bases and 2 bases, there was a span of 12 bases. The CDR3 runs 16 residues. CDR3 sequence: CASSQDSGPPTDTQYF. The CDR3 region has the DNA TGTGCCAGCAGCCAAGATTCAGGGCCCCCCACAGATACGCAGTATTTT.

The genes are TRBV27 and TRBJ2-3; TRBD2 matches 10 bases. The CDR3 has 15 amino acids. Germline V gene sequence: CDR1 MNHEY, CDR2 SMNVEV (reference sequence). Losses at the gene ends were 7 bases for V and 3 bases for J; bases not matched to a gene: 7. CDR3 amino acids: CASTVAGGETDTQYF. The CDR3 region has the DNA TGTGCCAGCACCGTAGCGGGGGGCGAAACAGATACGCAGTATTTT.

V and J are TRBV19 and TRBJ2-1, with a possible D match to TRBD2 (5 bases). Deletions cut 3 bases from V and 1 base from J, with 10 bases between. CDR1 is LNHDA and CDR2 is SQIVND in the germline V gene (reference sequence). The CDR3 has 15 residues. CDR3 sequence: CASSIRGSSYNEQFF. The CDR3, as DNA: TGTGCCAGTAGTATCCGGGGATCGTCCTACAATGAGCAGTTCTTC.

The genes are TRBV18 and TRBJ2-2; D is unclear. Looked up from germline, CDR1 is KGHSH and CDR2 is LQKENI. The CDR3 is 13 residues long. V dropped 5 bases and J dropped 0 bases, with 4 bases sitting between them. The CDR3 reads CASSFANTGELFF. The CDR3 DNA reads TGTGCCAGCTCATTCGCGAACACCGGGGAGCTGTTTTTT.

This chain connects TRBV9 to TRBJ2-1; no definite D call. V was pared by 3 bases and J by 10 bases, with 11 bases between. This CDR3 has 12 residues. Per germline, CDR1 SGDLS and CDR2 YYNGEE. CDR3 amino acids: CASSDGLSEQFF. CDR3 DNA: TGTGCCAGCAGCGACGGGCTATCGGAGCAGTTCTTC.

This chain connects TRBV4-2 to TRBJ1-2, with TRBD1 as a possible D gene (5 bases). Per germline, CDR1 LGHNA and CDR2 YNFKEQ. The CDR3 runs to 19 residues. Trimming stripped 3 bases from V and 2 bases from J, with 25 bases between. The CDR3 reads CASSHALGPVNIGNYGYTF. The CDR3 DNA reads TGTGCCAGCAGCCACGCCCTGGGGCCGGTTAATATAGGGAACTATGGCTACACCTTC.

This clone was counted once. The V gene is TRBV19, the J gene TRBJ1-5; no clear D gene. Germline lookup yields CDR1 LNHDA and CDR2 SQIVND (reference sequence). V was shortened by 6 bases and J by 0 bases, with 6 bases between the two germline ends. This CDR3 contains 13 residues. The CDR3: CASREYSNQPQHF. In DNA form, the CDR3 reads TGTGCCAGTAGGGAATATAGCAATCAGCCCCAGCATTTT.

The CDR3 DNA reads as TGTGCCAGCAGCGTACAGGGATCTGAAGCTTTCTTT. Translating gives CASSVQGSEAFF. The chain combines TRBV9 with TRBJ1-1, with D possibly being TRBD1 (5 bases). CDR3 length equals 12 residues. Germline V CDR1 and CDR2: SGDLS, YYNGEE. The ends were cut back, 1 base at V and 6 bases at J, with 7 bases in the middle.

This clone turned up a few times. The rearrangement uses TRBV5-1 and TRBJ1-1; a weak D match, TRBD1 (6 bases). The V end lost 3 bases, the J end lost 0 bases, and 12 bases lay between the germline ends. The CDR3 is 15 residues long. Germline V gives CDR1 SGHRS, CDR2 YFSETQ. This chain's CDR3 is CASSSGQLMNTEAFF. As DNA, the CDR3 is TGCGCCAGCAGCTCCGGACAGCTCATGAACACTGAAGCTTTCTTT.

The rearrangement joins TRBV12-3 or TRBV12-4 to TRBJ1-1; D is uncertain. V lost 2 bases to trimming and J lost 5 bases, with 6 bases between them. The CDR3 contains 12 residues. The CDR3 sequence is CASSLRRTEAFF. CDR3 sequence (DNA): TGTGCCAGCAGTTTACGGCGGACTGAAGCTTTCTTT.

This clone was detected only a few times. The V call is TRBV3-1 (or the pseudogene TRBV3-2), the J call TRBJ1-1; D gene unclear. The germline V gene encodes CDR1 LGHDT and CDR2 YNNKEL (reference sequence). The CDR3 spans 14 residues. Trimming left V 3 bases short and J 1 base short, with 9 bases between. The CDR3 DNA sequence: TGTGCCAGCAGCCAGACGGGAGGGAACACTGAAGCTTTCTTT. Translation gives CASSQTGGNTEAFF.

By sample share, this clone is medium-sized. DNA for the CDR3: TGTGCCAGCAGAGCGATTTTTGTGAATAGCACAGATACGCAGTATTTT. This codes for CASRAIFVNSTDTQYF. V is TRBV6-4 and J is TRBJ2-3; D not resolved. The V gene lost 6 bases and the J gene lost 0 bases, with 16 bases spanning the gap. Germline V gene lookup returns CDR1 MRHNA and CDR2 SNTAGT. The CDR3 is made up of 16 amino acids.

This clone has only a few counts. This chain links TRBV12-5 with TRBJ2-7; D unclear. The V gene lost 3 bases and the J gene lost 6 bases, with 12 bases spanning the gap. Germline V gene lookup returns CDR1 LGHNT and CDR2 FRNRAP. This CDR3 comprises 13 residues. In nucleotides, the CDR3 is TGTGCTAGTGGTTTCATGGGTTCCAGCGAGCAGTACTTC. This sequence encodes CASGFMGSSEQYF.

CDR3 region: CASSLGSGVTDTQYF. CDR3 nucleotide sequence: TGCGCCAGCAGCTTGGGTTCAGGGGTCACAGATACGCAGTATTTT. The chain is built from TRBV5-1 and TRBJ2-3; possibly TRBD1 for D (6 bases). The CDR3 is 15 amino acids. The germline V gene encodes CDR1 SGHRS and CDR2 YFSETQ. The ends were cut back, 0 bases at V and 2 bases at J, with 10 bases in the middle.

The chain uses TRBV10-3 and TRBJ1-2; TRBD1 matches 9 bases. The V segment lost 11 bases and the J segment 4 bases; nucleotides outside the gene matches: 11. Looked up from germline, CDR1 is ENHRY and CDR2 is SYGVKD. The CDR3 consists of 14 residues. In DNA form, the CDR3 reads TGTGCCTCCTCGGAGTCGGACAGGGGCTATGGCTACACCTTC. Its protein is CASSESDRGYGYTF.

The CDR3 nucleotides read TGTGCCAGCAGATTTAGACAGGGAGACCACAATGAGCAGTTCTTC. This gives the protein CASRFRQGDHNEQFF. The chain couples TRBV2 to TRBJ2-1, with 7 positions matching TRBD1. This CDR3 has 15 residues. V lost 6 bases to trimming and J lost 5 bases; unmatched junction nucleotides: 10. From germline, CDR1 is SNHLY and CDR2 FYNNEI.

V is TRBV6-5 and J is TRBJ1-1, with D tentatively TRBD1 (6 bases). The CDR3 has 15 amino acids. Germline assignment: CDR1 MNHEY and CDR2 SVGAGI. Between the trimmed V and J ends, which lost 3 bases and 0 bases, there was a span of 11 bases. CDR3 bases: TGTGCCAGCAGTTATCAGGGACACCTGAACACTGAAGCTTTCTTT. Translating it yields CASSYQGHLNTEAFF.

This chain connects TRBV30 to TRBJ1-4; D remains ambiguous. The germline V gene encodes CDR1 GTSNPN and CDR2 SVGIG (reference sequence). This CDR3 has 16 residues. V lost 4 bases, J lost 0 bases, and 15 bases lay in between. DNA for the CDR3: TGTGCCTGGACCCCCCGTTTTTTTGCAACTAATGAAAAACTGTTTTTT. It specifies CAWTPRFFATNEKLFF.

The chain is built from TRBV29-1 and TRBJ1-2; no clear D. The V gene's germline CDR1 is SQVTM and CDR2 ANQGSEA. Trimming left V 7 bases short and J 5 bases short, with 17 bases between. This CDR3 is built from 13 residues. The CDR3 DNA is TGCAGCGCCGACCCAAGACGGAAGTATGGCTACACCTTC. The encoded protein is CSADPRRKYGYTF. The variable domain in full, with the rest retrieved from reference TRBV29-1 and TRBJ1-2, is SAVISQKPSRDICQRGTSLTIQCQVDSQVTMMFWYRQQPGQSLTLIATANQGSEATYESGFVIDKFPISRPNLTFSTLTVSNMSPEDSSIYLCSADPRRKYGYTFGSGTRLTVV.

This clone was counted once. The CDR3 DNA is TGTGCCAGCAGCCCTTCGGGACAGGGGTATGGCTACACCTTC. The encoded protein is CASSPSGQGYGYTF. The chain joins TRBV28 to TRBJ1-2; TRBD1 matches 10 bases. The V and J ends lost 6 bases and 5 bases, in that order; junction bases with no gene match: 6. Germline V gene lookup returns CDR1 MDHEN and CDR2 SYDVKM. The CDR3 runs to 14 residues.

The rearrangement uses TRBV10-3 and TRBJ2-5, with TRBD2 identical over 8 bases. Germline V gene lookup returns CDR1 ENHRY and CDR2 SYGVKD. The CDR3 is 14 amino acids. The J segment lost 4 bases and the V segment lost 10 bases, leaving 11 bases of the junction unmatched. CDR3 residues: CATTGGGIGETQYF. The CDR3 coding sequence is TGTGCCACCACCGGCGGGGGGATTGGAGAGACCCAGTACTTC.

The V and J genes are TRBV4-1 and TRBJ1-2, with TRBD1 as a possible D gene (5 bases). This CDR3 has 15 residues. Germline CDR1 reads MGHRA; CDR2 reads YSYEKL. The CDR3 DNA sequence: TGCGCAACCAATTCTTTGGGGGAATCTAACTATGGCTACACCTTC. It codes for CATNSLGESNYGYTF.

In DNA, the CDR3 is TGTGCCAGCAGTACTACCGCCGGTCGGTTCTTC. Amino acid sequence: CASSTTAGRFF. The chain couples TRBV12-3 or TRBV12-4 to TRBJ2-1; D not certain. Trimming left V 5 bases short and J 15 bases short, with 14 bases between. This CDR3 has 11 amino acids.

The chain employs TRBV11-2 and TRBJ1-2; 8 nucleotides line up with TRBD1. CDR1 and CDR2 from the germline V gene are SGHAT and FQNNGV. This CDR3 region has 13 residues. V was pared by 4 bases and J by 4 bases, with 2 bases of the junction left unmatched. The CDR3 DNA is TGTGCCAGCAGCTACGACAGGGGCTATGGCTACACCTTC. Protein: CASSYDRGYGYTF. The whole variable domain, remainder taken from reference TRBV11-2 and TRBJ1-2, is EAGVAQSPRYKIIEKRQSVAFWCNPISGHATLYWYQQILGQGPKLLIQFQNNGVVDDSQLPKDRFSAERLKGVDSTLKIQPAKLEDSAVYLCASSYDRGYGYTFGSGTRLTVV.